The clone carrying this TCR beta chain appeared a few times. Its antigen remains unidentified. Reverse transcription of all isolated RNA meant that expressed TCRB transcripts were sequenced. Here immunoSEQ multiplex PCR was the method, and the copy in TCRdb shows in-frame clones only, minus some. Of 150,000 to 180,000 clones listed, approximately 8.1% are singletons. This specimen comes from a study of beta chain features in type 1 diabetes. Notes on the study in general: Fewer junction insertions and more nucleotide deletions appeared in type 1 diabetes patients.

The germline V gene has CDR1 SGHDT and CDR2 YYEEEE. The CDR3 runs 14 residues. Trimming cost V 2 bases and J 5 bases, with 13 bases left between them. The V and J genes are TRBV5-6 and TRBJ2-5; maybe TRBD2 (6 bases). The sequencing input was central memory CD4+ T cells from blood. The TCR originated in a man between 18 and 29 years old in good health. The CDR3 protein is CASSLTLREETQYF. DNA for the CDR3: TGTGCCAGCAGCTTAACTCTTCGGGAGGAGACCCAGTACTTC.